This T cell receptor (beta chain) was documented in a study of identifying expanded T cells in peripheral blood. General observations from the study: Differentially abundant clones: roughly 1.2 between replicates, approximately 16 at 2 to 3 weeks, 18 to 20 at four. Across healthy donors, higher total template counts meant significantly greater roughly 2-week count variance.

The V segment lost 9 bases and the J segment 9 bases; nucleotides outside the gene matches: 17. The CDR3 sequence is 15 residues long. Germline assignment: CDR1 MNHEY and CDR2 SMNVEV (reference sequence). During the collection period, no donor immune events like infections were recorded. With respect to this clone: Its antigen is not identified.

TCRdb keeps only in-frame clones here, not all; method: immunoSEQ multiplex PCR. The table lists just under 65,000 clones, over 75% of them singletons, with just over 4.5% in the top ten. This sequence originates from a person aged 18 to 70 in good health. The sample taken for sequencing was blood. V gene TRBV27 combines with J gene TRBJ1-5; TRBD1 agrees at 7 bases. CDR3 bases: TGTGCCAGTCGTCGGGACAGTGGGGGAATTCTGCCCCAGCATTTT. Its protein product is CASRRDSGGILPQHF.